The 2 T cell receptor beta chains reported below all come from one sample, sequenced in a study of cytomegalovirus exposure and HLA in healthy donors. Vbeta (60) and Jbeta (13) primers were used in the PCR. Clones were sequenced by immunoSEQ multiplex PCR, and TCRdb holds only the in-frame ones, with some missing. The profile shows some 120,000 clones, under 85% of them singletons. The sequenced sample was PBMCs. The origin of the receptors is a woman aged 18-35 years in good health and CMV-seronegative.

The chain couples TRBV2 to TRBJ1-2; maybe TRBD1 (5 bases). V was trimmed by 6 bases and J by 4 bases, leaving 12 bases between them. The V gene's germline CDR1 is SNHLY and CDR2 FYNNEI. This CDR3 is 13 amino acids long. CDR3 sequence (DNA): TGTGCCAGCAGGCAGGGTTTTCTCTATGGCTACACCTTC. It specifies CASRQGFLYGYTF.

The chain employs TRBV7-9 and TRBJ2-7, with 11 positions matching TRBD1. Germline trimming cut 5 bases from V and 5 bases from J; bases unmatched to any gene: 5. This CDR3 comprises 14 residues. CDR1 and CDR2 (germline): SEHNR, FQNEAQ (reference sequence). This CDR3 reads CASSARTGGNEQYF. DNA of the CDR3: TGTGCCAGCAGCGCGAGGACAGGGGGCAACGAGCAGTACTTC.